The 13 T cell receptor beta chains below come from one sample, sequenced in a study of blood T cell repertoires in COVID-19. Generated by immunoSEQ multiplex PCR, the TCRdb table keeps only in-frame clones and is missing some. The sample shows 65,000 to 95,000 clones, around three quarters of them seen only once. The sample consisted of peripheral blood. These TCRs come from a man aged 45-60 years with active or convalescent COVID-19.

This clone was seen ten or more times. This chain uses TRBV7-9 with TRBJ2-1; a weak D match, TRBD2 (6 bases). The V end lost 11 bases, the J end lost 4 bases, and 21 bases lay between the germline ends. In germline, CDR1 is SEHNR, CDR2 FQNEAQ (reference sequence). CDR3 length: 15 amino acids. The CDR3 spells CAGGRGGAAYNEQFF. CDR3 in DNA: TGTGCCGGGGGACGGGGCGGGGCCGCTTACAATGAGCAGTTCTTC.

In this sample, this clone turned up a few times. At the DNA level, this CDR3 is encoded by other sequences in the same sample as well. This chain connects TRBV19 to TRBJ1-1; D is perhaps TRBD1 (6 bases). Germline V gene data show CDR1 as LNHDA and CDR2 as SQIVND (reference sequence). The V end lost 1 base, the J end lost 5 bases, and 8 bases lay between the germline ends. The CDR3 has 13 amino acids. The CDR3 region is CASSIVRGTEAFF. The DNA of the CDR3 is TGTGCCAGTAGTATAGTCAGGGGAACTGAAGCTTTCTTT.

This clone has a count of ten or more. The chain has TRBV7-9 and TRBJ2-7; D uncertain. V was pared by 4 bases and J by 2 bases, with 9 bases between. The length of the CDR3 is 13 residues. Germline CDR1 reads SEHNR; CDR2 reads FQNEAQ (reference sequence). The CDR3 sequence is CASSSLIAYEQYF. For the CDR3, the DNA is TGTGCCAGCAGCTCCCTTATAGCCTACGAGCAGTACTTC.

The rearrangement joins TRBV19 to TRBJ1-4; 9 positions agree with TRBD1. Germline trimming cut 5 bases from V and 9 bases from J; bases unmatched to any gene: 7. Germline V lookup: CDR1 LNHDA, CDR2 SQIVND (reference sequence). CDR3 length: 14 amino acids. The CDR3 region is CASSEDRGKKKLFF. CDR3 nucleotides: TGTGCCAGTAGTGAGGACAGGGGAAAGAAAAAACTGTTTTTT.

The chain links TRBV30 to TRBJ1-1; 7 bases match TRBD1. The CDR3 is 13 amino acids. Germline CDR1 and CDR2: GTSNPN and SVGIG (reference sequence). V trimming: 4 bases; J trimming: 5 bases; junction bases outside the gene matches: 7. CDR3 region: CAWIPQGNTEAFF. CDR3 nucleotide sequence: TGTGCCTGGATCCCACAGGGGAATACTGAAGCTTTCTTT.

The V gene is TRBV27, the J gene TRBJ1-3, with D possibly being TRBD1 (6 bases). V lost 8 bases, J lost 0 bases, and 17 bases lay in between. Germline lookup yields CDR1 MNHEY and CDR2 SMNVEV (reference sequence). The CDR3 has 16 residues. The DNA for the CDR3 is TGTGCCAGCCGTCCGGGACAAAGAAGCTCTGGAAACACCATATATTTT. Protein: CASRPGQRSSGNTIYF.

The CDR3 bases are TGTGCCAGCAGCTCCTCTAGCGGGGGGGGAAGCACAGATACGCAGTATTTT. It codes for CASSSSSGGGSTDTQYF. This sequence joins TRBV7-2 and TRBJ2-3; TRBD2 matches at 12 bases. There are 17 residues in the CDR3. The junction had 5 bases not matched to a gene; V was cut back by 4 bases and J by 0 bases. Germline lookup yields CDR1 SGHTA and CDR2 FQGNSA.

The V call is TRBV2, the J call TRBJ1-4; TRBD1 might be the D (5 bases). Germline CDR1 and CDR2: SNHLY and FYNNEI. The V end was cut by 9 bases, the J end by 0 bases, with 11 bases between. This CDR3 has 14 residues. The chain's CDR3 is CASLTEATNEKLFF. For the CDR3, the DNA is TGTGCCAGTTTGACAGAGGCAACTAATGAAAAACTGTTTTTT.

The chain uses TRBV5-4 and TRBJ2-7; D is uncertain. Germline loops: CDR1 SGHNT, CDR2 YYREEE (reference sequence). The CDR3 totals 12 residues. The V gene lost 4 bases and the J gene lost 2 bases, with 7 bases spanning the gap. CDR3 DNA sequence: TGTGCCAGCAGCGGCGGAACCTACGAGCAGTACTTC. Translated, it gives CASSGGTYEQYF.

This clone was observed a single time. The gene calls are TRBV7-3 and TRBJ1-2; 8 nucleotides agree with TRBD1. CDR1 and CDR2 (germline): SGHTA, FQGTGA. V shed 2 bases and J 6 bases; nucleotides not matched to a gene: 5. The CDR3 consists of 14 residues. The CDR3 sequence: CASSLQGAVDGYTF. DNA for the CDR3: TGTGCCAGCAGCTTACAGGGGGCCGTGGATGGCTACACCTTC.

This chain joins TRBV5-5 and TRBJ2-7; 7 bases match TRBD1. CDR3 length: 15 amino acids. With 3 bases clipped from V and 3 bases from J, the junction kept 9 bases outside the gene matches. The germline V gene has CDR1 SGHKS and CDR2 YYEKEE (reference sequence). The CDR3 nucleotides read TGTGCCAGCAGCTGGGCTACAGGGGTAGTCTACGAGCAGTACTTC. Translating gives CASSWATGVVYEQYF.

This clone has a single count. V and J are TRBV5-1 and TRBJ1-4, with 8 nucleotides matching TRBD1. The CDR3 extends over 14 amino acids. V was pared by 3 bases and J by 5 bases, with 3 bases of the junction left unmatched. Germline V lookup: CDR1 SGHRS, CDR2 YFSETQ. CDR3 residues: CASSWGQENEKLFF. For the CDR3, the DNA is TGCGCCAGCAGCTGGGGACAGGAGAATGAAAAACTGTTTTTT.

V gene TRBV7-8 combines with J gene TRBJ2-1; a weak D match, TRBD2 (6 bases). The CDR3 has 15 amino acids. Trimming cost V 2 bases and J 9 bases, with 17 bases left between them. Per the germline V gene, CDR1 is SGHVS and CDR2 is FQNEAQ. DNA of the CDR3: TGTGCCAGCAGCTTAAGGAGGGACCGGGCCAGTGAGCAGTTCTTC. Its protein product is CASSLRRDRASEQFF. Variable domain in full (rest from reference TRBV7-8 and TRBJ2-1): GAGVSQSPRYKVAKRGQDVALRCDPISGHVSLFWYQQALGQGPEFLTYFQNEAQLDKSGLPSDRFFAERPEGSVSTLKIQRTQQEDSAVYLCASSLRRDRASEQFFGPGTRLTVL.